Sequencing of this T cell receptor (beta chain) was carried out in a study of blood T cell repertoires in COVID-19 (dated by TCRdb to 2020 to 2021). Regarding the research as a whole: The collaborator samples originated in the United States, Italy and Spain and spanned the acute and convalescent phases of COVID-19. The prospective study material was composed of cDNA or gDNA derived from T cells, B-cell-depleted T cells, or PBMCs. Deeply sampled blood TCRbeta repertoires from subjects exposed to, actively infected with, or recovered from COVID-19 were included in the dataset. The repertoires were released in a freely available public database intended as a resource for research on the immune response to SARS-CoV-2. The samples were drawn from the first 160 participants of the ongoing ImmuneRACE study and from roughly 1,300 subjects provided by 6 global collaborators. The sample metadata nearly always contained a de-identified subject ID, COVID-19 status, age in years and sex. Where HLA class I and class II types were available, the types were taken from metadata supplied by the sample provider, not from assay-based typing.

TCRbeta CDR3 regions were amplified from genomic DNA by means of the immunoSEQ Assay, a bias-controlled multiplex PCR. The authors' analysis ran thus. The number of nucleated cells in each sample was estimated from the amplification of reference gene primers within the assay. To quantify the absolute abundance of each unique TCRbeta CDR3 rearrangement, sequence reads were collapsed and filtered. For each sample, productive Simpson clonality was calculated as the square root of Simpson's diversity index over productive rearrangements. Imported from immuneACCESS, the table was reduced by TCRdb to in-frame sequences with V and J called. These copies leave out some clones; in studies compared against another copy, an unresolved V gene accounts for under half, and the cause of the remainder is not known. The DNA gave D and trimming, while V, J and clone size come from that table. In all, the sample holds about 160,000 clones, and roughly 86% of those were seen once. The ten largest clones capture approximately 0.62% of the sample.

From the cysteine up to the phenylalanine, the CDR3 has a length of 17 residues. The only DNA kept is the CDR3, 51 bases in frame from the first base. Findings and caveats that apply to the study as a whole: Clinical and demographic metadata were provided uncurated, with the amount varying by source and participant.

In Seattle, one collaborating source enrolled patients while the infection was active and tracked those patients longitudinally over the course of disease. Whole blood was collected in K2EDTA tubes by collaborating institutions according to the institutions' own protocols. Collaborator samples were shipped for TCRbeta analysis as frozen whole blood, isolated PBMCs, or DNA extracted from either sample type. As concerns this clone: Its antigen is unknown. Nothing much larger sits one base from this clone, and base qualities are not available.

The V and J segments used are TRBV21-1 and TRBJ1-2; TRBD1, as called in the table, went unchecked against the DNA. TRBV21-1 is tagged as a pseudogene. The TCR sequence derives from a man aged 60 to 69 with COVID-19, enrolled during active disease. The sequenced material came from peripheral blood. CDR3 protein: CASSKGERPQGNYGYTF. The nucleotides read TGTGCCAGCAGCAAAGGTGAACGTCCACAGGGGAACTATGGCTACACCTTC.